A single sample gave rise to the 3 T cell receptor beta chains below, sequenced in a study of cytomegalovirus exposure and HLA in healthy donors. 13 Jbeta primers and 60 Vbeta primers were used for the PCR. Assay: immunoSEQ multiplex PCR; the TCRdb copy retains only in-frame clones and omits some. The table records 130,000 or so clones, roughly 74% of them present only once. Sequencing was performed on PBMCs. All receptors come from a man aged 35-49 years in good health and CMV-seronegative.

The V call is TRBV7-8, the J call TRBJ2-1, with D unclear. This CDR3 is 19 amino acids long. The germline V gene has CDR1 SGHVS and CDR2 FQNEAQ. Trimming cost V 1 base and J 0 bases, with 19 bases left between them. This CDR3 reads CASSLVWADATSSYNEQFF. Written as DNA, the CDR3 is TGTGCCAGCAGCTTAGTATGGGCTGACGCGACCAGCTCCTACAATGAGCAGTTCTTC.

Remarks on this clone: Germline is not matched at one junction end, which may reflect a read error. J is TRBJ1-4 and V is TRBV7-9; D possibly corresponds to TRBD1 (5 bases). Germline lookup yields CDR1 SEHNR and CDR2 FQNEAQ (reference sequence). This CDR3 is built from 15 residues. The CDR3 spells CVSSPRQSTNEKLFF. In nucleotides, the CDR3 is TGTGTCAGCAGTCCCCGACAGTCAACTAATGAAAAACTGTTTTTT.

This clone was observed a handful of times. The V call is TRBV27, the J call TRBJ2-1; 10 bases line up with TRBD1. The CDR3 totals 14 residues. Trimming cost V 4 bases and J 5 bases; bases outside gene matches: 2. Germline-derived CDR1 and CDR2 are MNHEY and SMNVEV (reference sequence). This CDR3 is CASSSGQGDNEQFF. CDR3 sequence (DNA): TGTGCCAGCAGTTCCGGACAGGGGGACAATGAGCAGTTCTTC.